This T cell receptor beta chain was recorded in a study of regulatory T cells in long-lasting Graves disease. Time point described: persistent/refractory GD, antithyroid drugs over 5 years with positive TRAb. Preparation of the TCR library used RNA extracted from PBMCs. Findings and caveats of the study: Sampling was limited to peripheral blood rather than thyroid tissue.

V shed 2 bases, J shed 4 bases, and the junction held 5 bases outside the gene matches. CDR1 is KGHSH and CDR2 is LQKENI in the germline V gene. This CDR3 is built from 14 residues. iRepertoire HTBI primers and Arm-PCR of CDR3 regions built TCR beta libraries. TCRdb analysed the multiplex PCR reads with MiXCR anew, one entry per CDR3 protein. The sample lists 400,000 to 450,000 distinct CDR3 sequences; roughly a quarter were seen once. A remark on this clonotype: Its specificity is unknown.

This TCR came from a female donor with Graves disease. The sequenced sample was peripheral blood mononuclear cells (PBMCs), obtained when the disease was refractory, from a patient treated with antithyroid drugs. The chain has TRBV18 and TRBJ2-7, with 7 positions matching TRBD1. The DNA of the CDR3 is TGTGCCAGCTCACCAAGGACAGGAGAGTACGAGCAGTACTTC. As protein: CASSPRTGEYEQYF. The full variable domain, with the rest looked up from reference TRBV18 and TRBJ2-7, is NAGVMQNPRHLVRRRGQEARLRCSPMKGHSHVYWYRQLPEEGLKFMVYLQKENIIDESGMPKERFSAEFPKEGPSILRIQQVVRGDSAAYFCASSPRTGEYEQYFGPGTRLTVT.